These 29 T cell receptor beta chains originate from one sample sequenced in a study of beta chain features in type 1 diabetes. Since all of the isolated RNA was reverse transcribed, expressed TCRB transcripts were what got sequenced. Assay: immunoSEQ multiplex PCR; the TCRdb copy retains only in-frame clones and omits some. The data contain fewer than 500,000 clones, 11% to 15% of them singletons. Sequenced sample: naive CD4+ T cells from blood. These receptors all stem from a man under 40 in good health.

V and J are TRBV6-6 and TRBJ2-5; 8 nucleotides line up with TRBD1. J lost 4 bases, V lost 9 bases, and 13 bases had no gene match. From germline, CDR1 is MNHNY and CDR2 SVGAGI (reference sequence). CDR3 size: 15 residues. Here the CDR3 reads CASQFQGAFIETQYF. The CDR3 DNA follows: TGTGCCAGTCAATTCCAGGGGGCGTTTATAGAGACCCAGTACTTC.

The rearrangement joins TRBV5-1 to TRBJ1-1; the D is unclear. This CDR3 comprises 14 residues. Trimming shortened V by 4 bases and J by 7 bases, and 17 bases separated the two germline ends. Looked up from germline, CDR1 is SGHRS and CDR2 is YFSETQ. This CDR3 is CASSPGDSTGEAFF. DNA of the CDR3: TGCGCCAGCAGCCCCGGAGATTCAACGGGTGAAGCTTTCTTT.

This clone turned up a few times. V usage is TRBV10-3 and J usage is TRBJ1-4, with TRBD1 identical over 7 bases. The CDR3 length is 13 residues. With 11 bases clipped from V and 3 bases from J, the junction kept 6 bases outside the gene matches. Germline V gene data show CDR1 as ENHRY and CDR2 as SYGVKD. The CDR3 DNA reads as TGTGCCGTCGGGGACAGCCCTAATGAAAAACTGTTTTTT. Amino acids: CAVGDSPNEKLFF.

This clone was counted between two and nine times. Different DNA sequences within this sample yield the same CDR3. The V gene is TRBV9, the J gene TRBJ2-2, with D uncertain. Trimming took 2 bases from V and 8 from J, leaving 4 bases between them. The CDR3 runs 11 residues. Germline V gene data show CDR1 as SGDLS and CDR2 as YYNGEE. The CDR3 nucleotides are TGTGCCAGCAGCGTTGAGGGGGAGCTGTTTTTT. Residues: CASSVEGELFF.

This clone was counted only a few times. The chain links TRBV7-8 to TRBJ2-5; 9 bases fit TRBD1. With V trimmed by 5 bases and J by 6 bases, 7 bases remained unmatched. The CDR3 contains 14 residues. In germline, CDR1 is SGHVS, CDR2 FQNEAQ. CDR3 amino acids: CASSVTGGAQTQYF. The CDR3 coding sequence is TGTGCCAGCAGCGTCACAGGGGGCGCACAGACCCAGTACTTC.

In its sample, this clone was seen a few times. This rearrangement joins TRBV7-2 to TRBJ2-1; TRBD2 matches at 13 bases. The junction had 8 bases not matched to a gene; V was cut back by 0 bases and J by 0 bases. The CDR3 extends over 20 amino acids. Germline lookup yields CDR1 SGHTA and CDR2 FQGNSA. The CDR3 is CASSLAVGLAGVPSYNEQFF. For the CDR3, the DNA is TGTGCCAGCAGCTTAGCGGTAGGACTAGCGGGGGTTCCCTCCTACAATGAGCAGTTCTTC.

In the case of this clone: Within the sample, other DNA sequences also encode this same CDR3. The chain carries TRBV20-1 and TRBJ2-1, with no clear D. Germline lookup yields CDR1 DFQATT and CDR2 SNEGSKA (reference sequence). The length of the CDR3 is 10 residues. Trimming pared 6 bases from V and 7 bases from J, leaving 7 bases between. For the CDR3, the DNA is TGCAGTGCCAGTAGAAATGAGCAGTTCTTC. Translated: CSASRNEQFF.

The chain combines TRBV4-2 with TRBJ2-1; 10 bases match TRBD2. The CDR3 length is 16 residues. Germline V gives CDR1 LGHNA, CDR2 YNFKEQ. J lost 6 bases, V lost 1 base, and 6 bases had no gene match. The CDR3 bases are TGTGCCAGCAGCCAAGTGCTAGCGGGAGTCTCCAATGAGCAGTTCTTC. Protein: CASSQVLAGVSNEQFF.

The chain is built from TRBV30 and TRBJ2-7, with D tentatively TRBD1 (6 bases). In germline, CDR1 is GTSNPN, CDR2 SVGIG (reference sequence). Trimming removed 2 bases from V and 5 bases from J, with 13 bases in between. The CDR3 extends over 13 amino acids. The CDR3 DNA is TGTGCCTGGAGTTCCGGGACATACAACGAGCAGTACGTC. Translating it yields CAWSSGTYNEQYV.

The CDR3 region has the DNA TGCAGCGTTGAACAGATAATCGGAAACACCATATATTTT. Its protein is CSVEQIIGNTIYF. V and J are TRBV29-1 and TRBJ1-3; D not certain. V lost 2 bases and J 4 bases, leaving 9 bases between the germline ends. The CDR3 has 13 residues. CDR1 SQVTM and CDR2 ANQGSEA come from the germline V gene.

This chain connects TRBV29-1 to TRBJ2-7; TRBD1 aligns across 8 bases. The CDR3 contains 11 residues. Germline assignment: CDR1 SQVTM and CDR2 ANQGSEA. Trimming cost V 7 bases and J 1 base; bases outside gene matches: 0. The CDR3 region is CSGQGSYEQYF. CDR3 nucleotide sequence: TGCAGCGGACAGGGGTCCTACGAGCAGTACTTC.

V usage is TRBV2 and J usage is TRBJ1-2, with 8 bases identical to TRBD1. The CDR3 has 16 amino acids. CDR1 is SNHLY and CDR2 is FYNNEI in the germline V gene. J was trimmed by 4 bases and V by 6 bases; bases with no gene match: 13. In DNA form, the CDR3 reads TGTGCCAGCAGGCAAACAGGGGGAACCGGGTTCTATGGCTACACCTTC. It encodes CASRQTGGTGFYGYTF. Full variable domain (outside the CDR3, taken from reference TRBV2 and TRBJ1-2): EPEVTQTPSHQVTQMGQEVILRCVPISNHLYFYWYRQILGQKVEFLVSFYNNEISEKSEIFDDQFSVERPDGSNFTLKIRSTKLEDSAMYFCASRQTGGTGFYGYTFGSGTRLTVV.

The chain employs TRBV5-4 and TRBJ2-5; the D call may be TRBD1 or TRBD2 (5 bases each). Germline assignment: CDR1 SGHNT and CDR2 YYREEE (reference sequence). The CDR3 has 13 residues. The germline V and J ends were trimmed by 6 bases and 2 bases, with 11 bases remaining between them. CDR3 coding DNA: TGTGCCAGCACCCAGGGAGCTCAAGAGACCCAGTACTTC. Encoded protein: CASTQGAQETQYF.

V is TRBV5-5 and J is TRBJ2-7; 7 bases fit TRBD2. CDR3 length equals 15 residues. Germline CDR1 reads SGHKS; CDR2 reads YYEKEE (reference sequence). The ends lost 3 bases at V and 6 bases at J; junction bases unmatched: 12. The CDR3 bases are TGTGCCAGCAGCTCACCTATGGGCCGCGGGGGCGAGCAGTACTTC. It encodes CASSSPMGRGGEQYF.

This clone was recorded a few times. The chain has TRBV10-3 and TRBJ2-3, with 8 nucleotides matching TRBD2. The germline gives CDR1 ENHRY, CDR2 SYGVKD. The V segment lost 7 bases and the J segment 2 bases; nucleotides outside the gene matches: 5. This CDR3 has 14 residues. The CDR3 region has the DNA TGTGCCATCACCCCAGCGGGAGTCACAGATACGCAGTATTTT. This translates into CAITPAGVTDTQYF.

This clone was observed a handful of times. This chain connects TRBV7-2 to TRBJ2-1; a weak D match, TRBD1 (5 bases). Germline assignment: CDR1 SGHTA and CDR2 FQGNSA. The V and J ends lost 0 bases and 7 bases respectively, with 16 bases between them. The CDR3 has 16 residues. The CDR3 is CASSLARLIQGNEQFF. In DNA, the CDR3 is TGTGCCAGCAGCTTAGCGCGCCTCATCCAGGGTAATGAGCAGTTCTTC.

This sequence joins TRBV29-1 and TRBJ2-2; unclear D gene. Trimming stripped 1 base from V and 6 bases from J, with 24 bases between. Germline V gene sequence: CDR1 SQVTM, CDR2 ANQGSEA. The CDR3 spans 18 residues. The CDR3 spells CSVEARAPFYSPAGELFF. In nucleotides, the CDR3 is TGCAGCGTTGAAGCGCGAGCCCCCTTCTACTCTCCCGCCGGGGAGCTGTTTTTT.

The chain employs TRBV2 and TRBJ2-1, with D unclear. This CDR3 is built from 14 residues. V dropped 7 bases and J dropped 1 base, with 11 bases sitting between them. Per germline, CDR1 SNHLY and CDR2 FYNNEI. The CDR3 DNA reads TGTGCCAGCAACGGTGGGGTGTCCTACAATGAGCAGTTCTTC. Translating gives CASNGGVSYNEQFF.

There are a few counts of this clone. This chain links TRBV2 with TRBJ2-3; no clear D. The CDR3 spans 11 residues. Germline CDR1 and CDR2: SNHLY and FYNNEI. The V gene lost 7 bases and the J gene lost 7 bases, with 9 bases spanning the gap. Here the CDR3 reads CASTLRHTQYF. CDR3 nucleotides: TGTGCCAGCACGTTGCGCCATACGCAGTATTTT.

The rearrangement joins TRBV11-2 to TRBJ2-1; tentative D call: TRBD2 (6 bases). V lost 6 bases and J 3 bases, leaving 15 bases between the germline ends. The germline V gene has CDR1 SGHAT and CDR2 FQNNGV. The CDR3 length is 15 residues. CDR3 amino acids: CASSSLAGFYNEQFF. The CDR3 nucleotides read TGTGCCAGCAGTTCGCTGGCGGGGTTCTACAATGAGCAGTTCTTC.

In its sample, this clone was seen a few times. This chain joins TRBV5-4 and TRBJ2-5, with a tentative D call TRBD1 (6 bases). Germline CDR1 and CDR2: SGHNT and YYREEE (reference sequence). There are 14 residues in the CDR3. V lost 2 bases and J lost 4, with 12 bases in between. The CDR3 region has the DNA TGTGCCAGCAGCTTCCTACAGGGATCAGAGACCCAGTACTTC. Residues: CASSFLQGSETQYF.

This clone was detected a few times. The chain is built from TRBV10-3 and TRBJ1-1; D gene ambiguous. Per germline, CDR1 ENHRY and CDR2 SYGVKD. V lost 3 bases, J lost 3 bases, and 5 bases lay in between. The CDR3 has 12 residues. CDR3 sequence (DNA): TGTGCCATCAGTGACCGGGACACTGAAGCTTTCTTT. Translated: CAISDRDTEAFF.

This clone appeared a few times. The chain combines TRBV7-2 with TRBJ2-4, with TRBD1 matching over 9 bases. Germline trimming cut 5 bases from V and 7 bases from J; bases unmatched to any gene: 6. The CDR3 runs 14 residues. CDR1 is SGHTA, CDR2 FQGNSA, per germline. The CDR3, as DNA: TGTGCCAGCAGCCCCGGACAGGGGATGAACATTCAGTACTTC. This encodes CASSPGQGMNIQYF.

The chain carries TRBV7-9 and TRBJ2-3, with D perhaps TRBD1 or TRBD2 (5 bases each). Germline V gives CDR1 SEHNR, CDR2 FQNEAQ (reference sequence). The CDR3 runs 15 residues. Trimming shortened V by 2 bases and J by 0 bases, and 9 bases separated the two germline ends. CDR3 amino acids: CASSLQGGSTDTQYF. In nucleotides, the CDR3 is TGTGCCAGCAGCTTACAGGGCGGGAGCACAGATACGCAGTATTTT.

Only a few counts were recorded for this clone. The J gene is TRBJ2-3, the V gene TRBV7-2, with D maybe TRBD2 (6 bases). The CDR3 loop spans 15 amino acids. V was clipped by 5 bases and J by 4 bases, with 16 bases between them. The V gene's germline CDR1 is SGHTA and CDR2 FQGNSA. CDR3: CASSPQRRGSDTQYF. The CDR3, as DNA: TGTGCCAGCAGCCCCCAGCGGCGGGGTTCAGATACGCAGTATTTT.

This clone occurred many times. This sequence joins TRBV7-9 and TRBJ2-1, with 11 bases fitting TRBD2. The CDR3 runs 14 residues. Germline-derived CDR1 and CDR2 are SEHNR and FQNEAQ (reference sequence). Trimming removed 3 bases from V and 9 bases from J; junction bases left unmatched: 4. The CDR3 spells CASSFSGREFEQFF. Written as DNA, the CDR3 is TGTGCCAGCAGCTTTAGCGGGAGGGAATTTGAGCAGTTCTTC.

The chain combines TRBV13 with TRBJ1-6; TRBD1 might be the D (6 bases). V was pared by 3 bases and J by 10 bases, with 13 bases between. In germline, CDR1 is PRHDT, CDR2 FYEKMQ (reference sequence). CDR3 length: 14 amino acids. CDR3 sequence reads: CASSFRGGESPLHF. The CDR3 coding sequence is TGTGCCAGCAGCTTCAGGGGCGGAGAGTCACCCCTCCACTTT. Filled out from reference TRBV13 and TRBJ1-6, the complete variable domain reads AAGVIQSPRHLIKEKRETATLKCYPIPRHDTVYWYQQGPGQDPQFLISFYEKMQSDKGSIPDRFSAQQFSDYHSELNMSSLELGDSALYFCASSFRGGESPLHFGNGTRLTVT.

The chain employs TRBV4-3 and TRBJ2-2; TRBD1 matches at 9 bases. Germline-derived CDR1 and CDR2 are LGHNA and YSLEER. The ends lost 0 bases at V and 4 bases at J; junction bases unmatched: 6. The CDR3 loop spans 17 amino acids. The CDR3 loop is CASSQEQGARITGELFF. Written as DNA, the CDR3 is TGCGCCAGCAGCCAAGAACAGGGGGCGCGTATCACCGGGGAGCTGTTTTTT.

CDR3 residues: CASGQGRLGTEAFF. DNA for the CDR3: TGCGCCAGCGGGCAGGGGAGGTTAGGGACTGAAGCTTTCTTT. This chain connects TRBV10-2 to TRBJ1-1; TRBD1 might be the D (6 bases). The CDR3 covers 14 residues. Germline assignment: CDR1 WSHSY and CDR2 SAAADI. V lost 8 bases to trimming and J lost 5 bases, with 18 bases between them.